The 28 T cell receptor beta chains below come from one sample, sequenced in a study of T cells after yellow fever vaccination. TCRdb redid the calling of the 5' RACE reads with MiXCR, one entry per CDR3 protein. The table includes about 310,000 distinct CDR3 sequences, roughly 4% detected once. The starting material was PBMCs, obtained on the day of the yellow fever booster vaccination. Receptor source: a man aged 18-30 years who received the YFV17D yellow fever vaccine.

This clonotype was found many times. J is TRBJ1-5 and V is TRBV25-1; D not resolved. Germline V gives CDR1 MGHDK, CDR2 SYGVNS. CDR3 length equals 16 residues. Deletions cut 2 bases from V and 1 base from J, with 12 bases between. Here the CDR3 DNA reads TGTGCCAGCAGTGAAACGAACAGTTGGAGCAATCAGCCCCAGCATTTT. Amino acid sequence: CASSETNSWSNQPQHF.

This clonotype has more than one count but fewer than ten. The gene calls are TRBV12-3 or TRBV12-4 and TRBJ1-5; D is ambiguous. This CDR3 is 12 amino acids long. Trimming took 7 bases from V and 4 from J, leaving 8 bases between them. The DNA for the CDR3 is TGTGCCAGCACCGAGGGAAATCAGCCCCAGCATTTT. Translated, it gives CASTEGNQPQHF.

This clonotype occurred many times. The chain combines TRBV7-9 with TRBJ2-5, with a possible D match to TRBD2 (7 bases). V shed 6 bases and J shed 3 bases, with 14 bases lying between them. CDR1 SEHNR and CDR2 FQNEAQ come from the germline V gene (reference sequence). The CDR3 length is 14 residues. The CDR3 DNA follows: TGTGCCAGCAGTTCCTGGGAGGGGGAAGAGACCCAGTACTTC. Translation gives CASSSWEGEETQYF.

This clonotype was observed at least ten times. This chain links TRBV25-1 with TRBJ2-6; perhaps D is TRBD1 or TRBD2 (5 bases each). The length of the CDR3 is 15 residues. The germline V gene encodes CDR1 MGHDK and CDR2 SYGVNS. V shed 5 bases and J shed 0 bases, with 8 bases lying between them. The CDR3 protein is CASSTGHSGANVLTF. CDR3 coding DNA: TGTGCCAGCAGTACGGGGCACTCTGGGGCCAACGTCCTGACTTTC.

This clonotype was recorded at least ten times. The chain couples TRBV3-1 to TRBJ2-2; D call uncertain. Deletions cut 1 base from V and 2 bases from J, with 5 bases between. CDR1 LGHDT and CDR2 YNNKEL come from the germline V gene (reference sequence). This CDR3 comprises 14 residues. CDR3 sequence (DNA): TGTGCCAGCAGCCAAGGAGGAAACACCGGGGAGCTGTTTTTT. It is translated as CASSQGGNTGELFF. The full variable domain, with the rest looked up from reference TRBV3-1 and TRBJ2-2, is DTAVSQTPKYLVTQMGNDKSIKCEQNLGHDTMYWYKQDSKKFLKIMFSYNNKELIINETVPNRFSPKSPDKAHLNLHINSLELGDSAVYFCASSQGGNTGELFFGEGSRLTVL.

This clonotype has ten or more counts. CDR3 protein: CASSIDPRGNEQFF. The CDR3 nucleotides are TGTGCCAGCAGCATTGACCCCAGGGGCAATGAGCAGTTCTTC. This sequence joins TRBV9 and TRBJ2-1; possible D gene TRBD1, 6 bases. Germline V lookup: CDR1 SGDLS, CDR2 YYNGEE. This CDR3 spans 14 amino acids. Trimming took off 4 bases at V and 6 bases at J, with 14 bases between the two ends.

This clonotype was counted between two and nine times. V gene TRBV19 combines with J gene TRBJ2-3; the D is unclear. The germline V and J ends were trimmed by 3 bases and 0 bases, with 13 bases remaining between them. The CDR3 has 16 residues. The germline CDR1 and CDR2 sequences are LNHDA and SQIVND (reference sequence). CDR3 sequence: CASSMEAITSTDTQYF. DNA of the CDR3: TGTGCCAGTAGTATGGAAGCCATCACTAGCACAGATACGCAGTATTTT.

This clonotype was found many times. The chain combines TRBV20-1 with TRBJ2-7; perhaps TRBD2 as D (6 bases). Germline CDR1 is DFQATT and CDR2 is SNEGSKA (reference sequence). Deletions cut 3 bases from V and 4 bases from J, with 16 bases between. CDR3 length: 14 residues. The CDR3 DNA follows: TGCAGTGCTAGTCAGCAGCCCGGGGGATACGAGCAGTACGTC. Translated, it gives CSASQQPGGYEQYV.

This clonotype came up many times. The chain is built from TRBV7-2 and TRBJ2-3; 10 nucleotides align to TRBD1. CDR3 length equals 18 residues. The trim removed 5 bases at V and 0 bases at J, leaving 11 bases unmatched. In germline, CDR1 is SGHTA, CDR2 FQGNSA. The CDR3 sequence: CASSPRDRGGHSTDTQYF. The CDR3 nucleotides are TGTGCCAGCAGCCCCCGGGACAGGGGCGGTCATAGCACAGATACGCAGTATTTT.

This clonotype was found a few times. The gene calls are TRBV7-2 and TRBJ1-6; D is ambiguous. In germline, CDR1 is SGHTA, CDR2 FQGNSA. V was pared by 8 bases and J by 6 bases, with 17 bases between. This CDR3 comprises 15 residues. CDR3 sequence (DNA): TGTGCCAGCGAGGGAAAAATTGGGCTTAATTCACCCCTCCACTTT. Amino acids: CASEGKIGLNSPLHF.

This clonotype was recorded at least ten times. The CDR3 bases are TGCAGTGCTAGTGCTGACACCGGGGAGCTGTTTTTT. It is translated as CSASADTGELFF. The chain carries TRBV20-1 and TRBJ2-2; no reliable D call. Looked up from germline, CDR1 is DFQATT and CDR2 is SNEGSKA (reference sequence). V was shortened by 3 bases and J by 3 bases, with 5 bases between the two germline ends. The CDR3 length is 12 residues.

This clonotype was counted a few times. This chain joins TRBV5-1 and TRBJ1-1; the match to TRBD1 covers 8 bases. The CDR3 consists of 13 residues. Germline-derived CDR1 and CDR2 are SGHRS and YFSETQ. Unmatched junction bases numbered 6, after V lost 5 bases and J lost 6 bases. The CDR3 loop reads CASRTGDVAEAFF. CDR3 bases: TGCGCCAGCAGGACAGGGGATGTGGCTGAAGCTTTCTTT.

This clonotype was recorded many times. The V call is TRBV12-3 or TRBV12-4, the J call TRBJ2-5, with D perhaps TRBD1 or TRBD2 (5 bases each). The CDR3 length is 15 residues. Trimming removed 5 bases from V and 6 bases from J, with 19 bases in between. The CDR3 bases are TGTGCCAGCAGTCCCGGGACCAGGGTACGGAAGACCCAGTACTTC. This codes for CASSPGTRVRKTQYF.

There are many counts of this clonotype. The genes are TRBV2 and TRBJ2-3; tentatively, D is TRBD1 (5 bases). The germline CDR1 and CDR2 sequences are SNHLY and FYNNEI. With 11 bases removed from V and 5 bases from J, the gap between germline ends came to 17 bases. The CDR3 has 13 amino acids. The CDR3 here is CAAGVGQGDTQYF. CDR3 nucleotides: TGTGCCGCCGGCGTCGGTCAGGGAGATACGCAGTATTTT.

This clonotype was picked up many times. One end of the junction varies from germline; a read error may be responsible. The CDR3 reads CASSSPMTSGGQVLHF. The CDR3 DNA sequence: TGTGCCAGCAGTTCCCCCATGACTAGCGGGGGCCAGGTCTTGCACTTC. This chain uses TRBV27 with TRBJ2-5; 12 bases are shared with TRBD2. Germline assignment: CDR1 MNHEY and CDR2 SMNVEV (reference sequence). This CDR3 is 16 amino acids long.

This clonotype was counted ten times or more. The chain combines TRBV5-6 with TRBJ2-7, with D perhaps TRBD1 (5 bases). Trimming took 4 bases from V and 5 from J, leaving 13 bases between them. Germline CDR1 reads SGHDT; CDR2 reads YYEEEE. There are 13 residues in the CDR3. CDR3 coding DNA: TGTGCCAGCAGCCCGAGCCAGGACAACGAGCAGTACTTC. Its protein product is CASSPSQDNEQYF. Full variable domain (missing parts from reference TRBV5-6 and TRBJ2-7): DAGVTQSPTHLIKTRGQQVTLRCSPKSGHDTVSWYQQALGQGPQFIFQYYEEEERQRGNFPDRFSGHQFPNYSSELNVNALLLGDSALYLCASSPSQDNEQYFGPGTRLTVT.

This clonotype was seen more than once but under ten times. The chain couples TRBV4-1 to TRBJ2-5; 12 bases fit TRBD2. The germline gives CDR1 MGHRA, CDR2 YSYEKL. There are 15 residues in the CDR3. V shed 3 bases and J 6 bases; nucleotides not matched to a gene: 5. The CDR3 here is CASSQASGGAQTQYF. CDR3 coding DNA: TGCGCCAGCAGCCAGGCTAGCGGGGGGGCTCAGACCCAGTACTTC.

The CDR3 is CASSLGQSNEKLFF. In DNA, the CDR3 is TGTGCCAGCAGCCTGGGACAGTCTAATGAAAAACTGTTTTTT. V is TRBV12-3 or TRBV12-4 and J is TRBJ1-4, with 7 bases identical to TRBD1. The CDR3 totals 14 residues. V shed 6 bases and J 3 bases; nucleotides not matched to a gene: 4.

This clonotype was detected ten times or more. The chain couples TRBV5-6 to TRBJ2-1, with 7 bases identical to TRBD1. The CDR3 extends over 16 amino acids. The germline gives CDR1 SGHDT, CDR2 YYEEEE. V lost 3 bases to trimming and J lost 6 bases; unmatched junction nucleotides: 12. The DNA for the CDR3 is TGTGCCAGCAGCTCAGGCCGACAGGGACCCATCAATGAGCAGTTCTTC. This encodes CASSSGRQGPINEQFF. Combining the CDR3 with reference TRBV5-6 and TRBJ2-1 gives the whole variable domain DAGVTQSPTHLIKTRGQQVTLRCSPKSGHDTVSWYQQALGQGPQFIFQYYEEEERQRGNFPDRFSGHQFPNYSSELNVNALLLGDSALYLCASSSGRQGPINEQFFGPGTRLTVL.

This clonotype has more than one count but fewer than ten. The chain has TRBV27 and TRBJ2-5, with a tentative D call TRBD2 (5 bases). Germline V gene lookup returns CDR1 MNHEY and CDR2 SMNVEV (reference sequence). The V and J ends lost 3 bases and 4 bases respectively, with 9 bases between them. The CDR3 extends over 13 amino acids. In DNA, the CDR3 is TGTGCCAGCAGTTTGAGGGTCGGAGAGACCCAGTACTTC. It translates to CASSLRVGETQYF.

This clonotype was observed many times. This rearrangement joins TRBV10-3 to TRBJ1-1; possibly TRBD1 for D (5 bases). Germline loops: CDR1 ENHRY, CDR2 SYGVKD. The CDR3 runs 14 residues. V lost 4 bases, J lost 1 base, and 10 bases lay in between. The CDR3 here is CAISGQGTNTEAFF. For the CDR3, the DNA is TGTGCCATCAGTGGGCAGGGTACGAACACTGAAGCTTTCTTT.

This clonotype appeared once. A much larger clone sits a single nucleotide away, making a read error possible. The chain combines TRBV3-1 with TRBJ2-1, with 8 positions matching TRBD1. Per germline, CDR1 LGHDT and CDR2 YNNKEL (reference sequence). The CDR3 covers 16 residues. V was clipped by 4 bases and J by 8 bases; unmatched bases: 13. CDR3 bases: TGTGCCAGCAGCCCAGTCTTTCAGGGGGCTAAGGATGAGCAGTTCTTC. This sequence encodes CASSPVFQGAKDEQFF.

The genes are TRBV4-1 and TRBJ2-3, with no clear D. Germline CDR1 MGHRA, CDR2 YSYEKL. CDR3 length equals 13 residues. The V and J ends lost 4 bases and 2 bases respectively, with 7 bases between them. The CDR3 here is CASSPDHTDTQYF. The CDR3, as DNA: TGCGCCAGCAGCCCAGACCACACAGATACGCAGTATTTT.

This clonotype was observed a handful of times. Here the CDR3 DNA reads TGTGCCAGCAGTTACGGGGGGCCGGTTGGGGAGACCCAGTACTTC. Protein sequence: CASSYGGPVGETQYF. This chain links TRBV6-5 with TRBJ2-5; D is tentatively TRBD1 or TRBD2 (6 bases each). This CDR3 region has 15 residues. Germline V gene sequence: CDR1 MNHEY, CDR2 SVGAGI. Trimming stripped 2 bases from V and 5 bases from J, with 15 bases between.

This clonotype has at least ten counts. The chain uses TRBV27 and TRBJ1-2, with D perhaps TRBD1 (6 bases). The CDR3 totals 13 residues. CDR1 is MNHEY and CDR2 is SMNVEV in the germline V gene (reference sequence). The V and J ends lost 4 bases and 8 bases respectively, with 14 bases between them. The CDR3 DNA sequence: TGTGCCAGCAGTTACATTGCTGGGGGCGGCTACACCTTC. It translates to CASSYIAGGGYTF.

This clonotype was picked up a small number of times. The genes are TRBV4-3 and TRBJ1-6; TRBD1 is a possible D gene (6 bases). Trimming removed 1 base at V and 0 bases at J, with 10 bases between. The CDR3 sequence is 17 residues long. Germline V gene data show CDR1 as LGHNA and CDR2 as YSLEER. CDR3 sequence: CASSQGDRSSYNSPLHF. The CDR3 DNA sequence: TGCGCCAGCAGCCAAGGAGACAGGAGCTCCTATAATTCACCCCTCCACTTT.

This clonotype turned up a few times. This chain connects TRBV14 to TRBJ2-1, with TRBD1 matching over 11 bases. After removal of 3 bases from V and 8 bases from J, the junction contained 3 bases not matched to a gene. CDR3 length: 14 amino acids. Germline V lookup: CDR1 SGHDN, CDR2 FVKESK. As DNA, the CDR3 is TGTGCCAGCAGCCAGGACAGGGGGCCCTATGAGCAGTTCTTC. The encoded protein is CASSQDRGPYEQFF.

This clonotype was detected many times. The chain carries TRBV5-6 and TRBJ2-5; D gene uncertain. V was pared by 2 bases and J by 1 base, with 6 bases between. Germline loops: CDR1 SGHDT, CDR2 YYEEEE. CDR3 length equals 13 residues. The DNA for the CDR3 is TGTGCCAGCAGCTTAATGAGCCAAGAGACCCAGTACTTC. Translating it yields CASSLMSQETQYF.